Presented here are 3 T cell receptor beta chains from one specimen sequenced in a study of cytomegalovirus exposure and HLA in healthy donors. The protocol was immunoSEQ multiplex PCR, while the TCRdb copy is restricted to in-frame clones and leaves out a portion. This table holds approximately 150,000 clones, about 89% found once. The sample consisted of PBMCs. The receptors here all came from a man aged 18-30 years in good health and CMV-seronegative.

V usage is TRBV9 and J usage is TRBJ2-5, with 13 nucleotides matching TRBD2. The CDR3 has 18 residues. Per germline, CDR1 SGDLS and CDR2 YYNGEE. V shed 4 bases, J shed 2 bases, and the junction held 11 bases outside the gene matches. The CDR3 nucleotides read TGTGCCAGCAGCAGAACGCTAGTGGGACTAGCGGGACAAGAGACCCAGTACTTC. This gives the protein CASSRTLVGLAGQETQYF.

The chain recombines TRBV15 with TRBJ1-5, with 9 bases identical to TRBD1. Trimming removed 1 base from V and 2 bases from J; junction bases left unmatched: 3. Germline-derived CDR1 and CDR2 are LNHNV and YYDKDF (reference sequence). The CDR3 covers 16 residues. The CDR3 coding sequence is TGTGCCACCAGCAGAGGGAGGGACAGGGGCAATCAGCCCCAGCATTTT. As protein: CATSRGRDRGNQPQHF. The full variable domain, its missing parts supplied by reference TRBV15 and TRBJ1-5, is DAMVIQNPRYQVTQFGKPVTLSCSQTLNHNVMYWYQQKSSQAPKLLFHYYDKDFNNEADTPDNFQSRRPNTSFCFLDIRSPGLGDTAMYLCATSRGRDRGNQPQHFGDGTRLSIL.

The V gene is TRBV5-5, the J gene TRBJ2-7; no clear D gene. V was clipped by 2 bases and J by 3 bases, with 9 bases between them. Per the germline V gene, CDR1 is SGHKS and CDR2 is YYEKEE (reference sequence). The CDR3 spans 13 residues. CDR3 sequence (DNA): TGTGCCAGCAGCTTAATCCCCCACTACGAGCAGTACTTC. Translating gives CASSLIPHYEQYF.